This T cell receptor beta chain was obtained from a study of T cells in Graves' hyperthyroidism and ophthalmopathy. Points from the study as a whole: Ophthalmopathy and stable hyperthyroidism were told apart by a 13 V-J model. Also found in blood were most expanded thyroid clonotypes above 0.001.

A NOSPECS grade of at least 4, a Clinical Activity Score of at least 3 and duration under 3 months were recorded in ophthalmopathy patients. PBMCs were obtained from over 8.5 ml fresh peripheral blood. Germline lookup yields CDR1 SGDLS and CDR2 YYNGEE. With V trimmed by 1 base and J by 7 bases, 6 bases remained unmatched. This CDR3 has 15 residues. This clonotype has only a few counts. The antigen is unknown. TCR beta CDR3 regions were amplified from RNA transcripts. The study used the HTBI primer set for a first-round RT-PCR of the TCR CDR3. TCRdb reanalysed the multiplex PCR reads using MiXCR and keeps one entry per CDR3 protein. The sample lists about 350,000 distinct CDR3 sequences, roughly 15% occurring once.

This chain links TRBV9 with TRBJ1-4; 8 nucleotides agree with TRBD1. The receptor comes from a woman aged 60-70 years with Graves' ophthalmopathy. Material for sequencing was blood. CDR3 protein: CASSVQGAKGEKLFF. The DNA of the CDR3 is TGTGCCAGCAGCGTACAGGGGGCGAAGGGTGAAAAACTGTTTTTT.